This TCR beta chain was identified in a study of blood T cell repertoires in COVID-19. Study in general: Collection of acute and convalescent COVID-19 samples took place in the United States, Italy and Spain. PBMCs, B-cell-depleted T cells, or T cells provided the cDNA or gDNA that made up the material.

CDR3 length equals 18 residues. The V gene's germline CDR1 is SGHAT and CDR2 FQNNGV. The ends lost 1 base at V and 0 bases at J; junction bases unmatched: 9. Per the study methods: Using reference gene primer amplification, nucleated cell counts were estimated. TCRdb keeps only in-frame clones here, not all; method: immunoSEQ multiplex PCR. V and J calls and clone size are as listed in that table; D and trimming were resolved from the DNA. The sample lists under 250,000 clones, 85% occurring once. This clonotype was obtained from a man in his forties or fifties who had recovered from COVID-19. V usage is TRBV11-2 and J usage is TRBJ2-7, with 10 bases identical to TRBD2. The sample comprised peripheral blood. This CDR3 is CASSLGGTSVLTSYEQYF. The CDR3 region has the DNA TGTGCCAGCAGCTTAGGAGGGACTAGCGTCTTAACCTCCTACGAGCAGTACTTC.